Sequencing of this T cell receptor beta chain was carried out in a study of T cells in Graves' hyperthyroidism and ophthalmopathy. RNA transcripts were the template for amplifying TCR beta CDR3 regions. RT-PCR in the first round (using the HTBI primer set) targeted the TCR CDR3. Using its own MiXCR run on the multiplex PCR reads, TCRdb lists one record per CDR3 protein. The sample has roughly 740,000 distinct CDR3 sequences, less than 20% seen once. This clonotype was seen repeatedly, ten times or more. Participants, patients aged 18 to 65, had newly diagnosed hyperthyroidism with a duration under 2 months. The CDR3 consists of 12 residues. V gave up 5 bases and J gave up 7 bases; unmatched junction bases: 2. Germline V lookup: CDR1 MDHEN, CDR2 SYDVKM.

This TCR came from a man aged 18 to 30 with Graves' hyperthyroidism. Source material: blood. This sequence joins TRBV28 and TRBJ1-5; 7 nucleotides align to TRBD1. The CDR3 is CASSTQGQPQHF. CDR3 bases: TGTGCCAGCAGTACACAGGGGCAGCCCCAGCATTTT.